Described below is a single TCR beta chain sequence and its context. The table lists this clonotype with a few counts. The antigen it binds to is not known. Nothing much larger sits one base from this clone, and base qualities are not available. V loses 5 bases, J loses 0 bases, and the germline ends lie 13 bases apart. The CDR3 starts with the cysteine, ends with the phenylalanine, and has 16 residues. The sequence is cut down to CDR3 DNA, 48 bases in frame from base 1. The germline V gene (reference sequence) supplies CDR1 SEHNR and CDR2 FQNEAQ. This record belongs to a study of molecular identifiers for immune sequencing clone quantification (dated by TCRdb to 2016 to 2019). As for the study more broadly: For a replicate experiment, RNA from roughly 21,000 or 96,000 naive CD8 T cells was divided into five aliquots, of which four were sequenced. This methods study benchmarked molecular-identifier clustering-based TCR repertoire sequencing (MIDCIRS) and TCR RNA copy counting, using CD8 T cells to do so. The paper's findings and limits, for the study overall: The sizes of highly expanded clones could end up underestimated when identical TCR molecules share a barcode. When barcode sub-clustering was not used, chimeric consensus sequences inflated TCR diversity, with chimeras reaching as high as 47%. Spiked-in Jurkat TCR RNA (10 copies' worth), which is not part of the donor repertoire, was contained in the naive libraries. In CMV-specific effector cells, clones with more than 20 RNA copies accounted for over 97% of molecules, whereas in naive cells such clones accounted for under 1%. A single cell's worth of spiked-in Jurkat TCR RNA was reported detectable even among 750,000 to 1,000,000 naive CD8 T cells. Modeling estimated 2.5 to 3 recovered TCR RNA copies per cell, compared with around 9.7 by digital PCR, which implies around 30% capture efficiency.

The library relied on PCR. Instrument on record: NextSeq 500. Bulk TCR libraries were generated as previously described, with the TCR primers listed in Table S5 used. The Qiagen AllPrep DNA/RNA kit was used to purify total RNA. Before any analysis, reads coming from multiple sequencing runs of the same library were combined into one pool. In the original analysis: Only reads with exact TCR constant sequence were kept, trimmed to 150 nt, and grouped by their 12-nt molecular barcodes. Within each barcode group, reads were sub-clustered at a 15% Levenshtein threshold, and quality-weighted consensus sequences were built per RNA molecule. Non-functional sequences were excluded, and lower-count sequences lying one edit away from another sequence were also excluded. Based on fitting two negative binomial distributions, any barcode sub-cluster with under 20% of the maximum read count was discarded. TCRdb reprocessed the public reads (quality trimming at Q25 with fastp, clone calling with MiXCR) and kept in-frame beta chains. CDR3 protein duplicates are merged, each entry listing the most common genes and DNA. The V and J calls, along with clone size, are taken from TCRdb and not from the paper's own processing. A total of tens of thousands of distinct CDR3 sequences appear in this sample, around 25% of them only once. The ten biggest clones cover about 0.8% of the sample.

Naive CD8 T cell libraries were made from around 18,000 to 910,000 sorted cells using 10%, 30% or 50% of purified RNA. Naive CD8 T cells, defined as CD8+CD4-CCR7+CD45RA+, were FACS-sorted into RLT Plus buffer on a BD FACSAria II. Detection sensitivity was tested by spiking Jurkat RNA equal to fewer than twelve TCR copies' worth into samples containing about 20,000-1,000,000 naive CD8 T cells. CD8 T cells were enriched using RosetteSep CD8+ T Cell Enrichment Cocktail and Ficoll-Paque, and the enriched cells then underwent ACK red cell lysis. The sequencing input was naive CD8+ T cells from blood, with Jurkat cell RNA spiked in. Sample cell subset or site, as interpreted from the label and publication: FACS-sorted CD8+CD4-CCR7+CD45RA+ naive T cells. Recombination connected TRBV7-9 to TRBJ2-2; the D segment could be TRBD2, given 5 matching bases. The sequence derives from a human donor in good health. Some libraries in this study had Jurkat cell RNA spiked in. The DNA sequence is TGTGCCAGCAGCACGTCGGACTTAACGAACACCGGGGAGCTGTTTTTT. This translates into CASSTSDLTNTGELFF.